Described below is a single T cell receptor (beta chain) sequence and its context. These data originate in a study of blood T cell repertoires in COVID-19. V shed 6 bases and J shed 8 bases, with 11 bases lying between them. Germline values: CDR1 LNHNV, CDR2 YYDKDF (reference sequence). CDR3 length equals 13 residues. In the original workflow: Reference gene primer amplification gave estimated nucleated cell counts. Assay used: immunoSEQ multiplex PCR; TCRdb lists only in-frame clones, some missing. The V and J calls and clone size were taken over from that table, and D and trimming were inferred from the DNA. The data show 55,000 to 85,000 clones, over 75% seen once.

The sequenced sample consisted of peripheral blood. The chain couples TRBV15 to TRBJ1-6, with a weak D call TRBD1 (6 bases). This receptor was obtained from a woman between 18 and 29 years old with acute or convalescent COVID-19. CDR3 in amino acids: CATSGGLDSPLHF. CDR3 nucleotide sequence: TGTGCCACCAGTGGGGGCTTAGATTCACCCCTCCACTTT.